The next 10 T cell receptor beta chains were all read from a single sample in a study of T cells expressing NK-cell markers. TCRdb re-called the 5' RACE reads, yielding one record per CDR3 amino acid sequence without DNA. Its clone listing holds about 260,000 distinct CDR3 sequences. Specimen: blood T cells: a sorted CD56 or NKG2C T cell subset, CD4+ or CD8+ T cells, or bulk PBMC T cells (not recorded which). The receptors were gathered from a man younger than 35 in good health.

This chain uses TRBV30 with TRBJ2-1; TCRdb reports TRBD2, a call that lacks DNA to check it against. The CDR3 length is 16 residues. CDR1 is GTSNPN and CDR2 is SVGIG in the germline V gene (reference sequence). The CDR3 sequence: CAWSEGLAATYNEQFF.

V is TRBV5-6 and J is TRBJ2-1; TCRdb calls TRBD2, which cannot be checked without DNA. This CDR3 is 17 amino acids long. Germline V CDR1 and CDR2: SGHDT, YYEEEE. CDR3 region: CASSYRSQLRPYSVQFF. Together with reference TRBV5-6 and TRBJ2-1, the CDR3 gives the full variable domain: DAGVTQSPTHLIKTRGQQVTLRCSPKSGHDTVSWYQQALGQGPQFIFQYYEEEERQRGNFPDRFSGHQFPNYSSELNVNALLLGDSALYLCASSYRSQLRPYSVQFFGPGTRLTVL.

CDR3 sequence reads: CASSPSSGTGYWQYF. V gene TRBV27 combines with J gene TRBJ2-7; TCRdb proposes TRBD1, but this gene call is untestable without DNA. Per germline, CDR1 MNHEY and CDR2 SMNVEV (reference sequence). CDR3 size: 15 residues.

This chain uses TRBV4-2 with TRBJ2-3; TCRdb designates TRBD1, a call that cannot be tested without DNA. Per germline, CDR1 LGHNA and CDR2 YNFKEQ. The CDR3 consists of 17 residues. The CDR3 here is CASSQDRSGTGTDTQYF.

The chain has TRBV4-3 and TRBJ2-1. The CDR3 has 16 residues. From germline, CDR1 is LGHNA and CDR2 YSLEER. The CDR3: CASSQPTQHPNNEQFF.

The V call is TRBV6-1, the J call TRBJ2-7; the D call of TRBD1 rests on TCRdb alone, since no DNA is present to check it. The CDR3 totals 14 residues. Germline V gene lookup returns CDR1 MNHNS and CDR2 SASEGT. CDR3: CASRERGASYEQYF.

The J gene is TRBJ2-5, the V gene TRBV20-1; the D gene TCRdb calls, TRBD1, cannot be checked with no DNA. Germline V gives CDR1 DFQATT, CDR2 SNEGSKA (reference sequence). The CDR3 spans 13 residues. The CDR3 loop reads CSAEDRVGETQYF.

The chain is built from TRBV18 and TRBJ2-5; no DNA is available, so the TRBD1 call from TCRdb remains unchecked. Germline V gene sequence: CDR1 KGHSH, CDR2 LQKENI. The CDR3 has 13 residues. CDR3: CASSRDSGETQYF.

The genes are TRBV5-1 and TRBJ2-3. The CDR3 covers 13 residues. CDR1 is SGHRS and CDR2 is YFSETQ in the germline V gene. The CDR3 protein is CASSFETASTQYF.

The rearrangement uses TRBV6-2 or TRBV6-3 and TRBJ1-1. Germline CDR1 is MNHEY and CDR2 is SVGEGT. The CDR3 is 11 residues long. This CDR3 is CASYEGPKAFF.